Sequencing of this TCR beta chain was carried out in a study of OX40 agonist ivuxolimab in advanced cancers. Study as a whole: A mean age of about 56 years, range roughly 20 to 85, was recorded, and over 65% were male. Patients with prior anti-PD-1, anti-PD-L1 or anti-CTLA-4 therapy were eligible; about 40% had some.

Some clones are missing from TCRdb's copy, which holds only in-frame ones; the method was immunoSEQ multiplex PCR. The sample has around 26,000 clones, 80% to 85% seen once. Trimming removed 5 bases at V and 5 bases at J, with 21 bases between. The length of the CDR3 is 16 residues. Germline V gene lookup returns CDR1 LGHNT and CDR2 FRNRAP. The source of this sequence is an adult with an advanced solid tumor such as melanoma, head and neck, liver or kidney cancer. The genes are TRBV12-5 and TRBJ2-5; D may be TRBD2 (6 bases). Source: CD4+ or CD8+ T cells sorted from blood, taken in a trial of the OX40 agonist ivuxolimab. In DNA form, the CDR3 reads TGTGCTAGTGGTGGGGGGTTTAGACCCCGGAGGGAGACCCAGTACTTC. Its protein is CASGGGFRPRRETQYF.